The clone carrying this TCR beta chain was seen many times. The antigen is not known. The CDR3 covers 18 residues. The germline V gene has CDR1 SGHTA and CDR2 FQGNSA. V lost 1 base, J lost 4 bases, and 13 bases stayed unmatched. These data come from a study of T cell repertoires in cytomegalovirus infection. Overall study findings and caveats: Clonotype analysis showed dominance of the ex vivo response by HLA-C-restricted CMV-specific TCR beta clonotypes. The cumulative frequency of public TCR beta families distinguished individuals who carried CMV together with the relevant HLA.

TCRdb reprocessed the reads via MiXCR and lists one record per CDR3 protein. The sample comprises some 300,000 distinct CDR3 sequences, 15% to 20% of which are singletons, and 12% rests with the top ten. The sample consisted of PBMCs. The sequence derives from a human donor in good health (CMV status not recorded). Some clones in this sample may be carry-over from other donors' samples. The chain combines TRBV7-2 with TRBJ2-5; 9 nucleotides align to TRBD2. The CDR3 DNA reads TGTGCCAGCAGCTTAGAGCCTGGGTTGGCGGGGGGGCGAGAGACCCAGTACTTC. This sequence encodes CASSLEPGLAGGRETQYF.